This T cell receptor (beta chain) was retrieved from a study of T cells in localized non-small cell lung cancer. Study outcomes and limitations: Tumor trailed uninvolved adjacent lung in T cell clonality, which peaked there.

Germline-derived CDR1 and CDR2 are LNHDA and SQIVND (reference sequence). The V end was cut by 2 bases, the J end by 4 bases, with 3 bases between. The CDR3 is 12 residues long. This clone was detected only a few times. Its antigen is as yet unknown. This table comes from immunoSEQ multiplex PCR, and its TCRdb copy is limited to in-frame clones, with some not included. The data hold roughly 2,300 clones, with about 20% observed a single time. The genes are TRBV19 and TRBJ1-3; D gene ambiguous. The sequence came from a man between 40 and 69 years old with stage II lung adenocarcinoma. Sequencing used lung tumor tissue, obtained before any cancer treatment. The CDR3 region is CASSISGNTIYF. The CDR3 bases are TGTGCCAGTAGTATAAGCGGAAACACCATATATTTT.